Below are 27 T cell receptor beta chains sequenced from a single sample in a study of cytomegalovirus exposure and HLA in healthy donors. 13 Jbeta primers and 60 Vbeta primers were used for the PCR. The method was immunoSEQ multiplex PCR; TCRdb's version includes in-frame clones alone and lacks a portion of them. The sample shows 150,000 or so clones, over 65% of them seen only once. Sequencing input: PBMCs. The receptors stem from a man between 40 and 49 years old in good health and CMV-seropositive.

This clone was counted between two and nine times. The rearrangement links TRBV10-3 to TRBJ2-3; D perhaps matches TRBD2 (6 bases). Germline loops: CDR1 ENHRY, CDR2 SYGVKD. V lost 4 bases, J lost 5 bases, and 10 bases lay in between. This CDR3 is built from 13 residues. CDR3 sequence: CAISGGLQDTQYF. The CDR3 DNA is TGTGCCATCAGTGGGGGACTGCAAGATACGCAGTATTTT.

The chain uses TRBV5-4 and TRBJ2-1, with a possible D match to TRBD2 (6 bases). Between the trimmed V and J ends, which lost 4 bases and 2 bases, there was a span of 16 bases. The CDR3 is 16 residues long. From germline, CDR1 is SGHNT and CDR2 YYREEE (reference sequence). In DNA, the CDR3 is TGTGCCAGCAGCAAACGGGCACGGGAGACCTACAATGAGCAGTTCTTC. It specifies CASSKRARETYNEQFF.

The chain uses TRBV15 and TRBJ2-7; the D gene is possibly TRBD2 (6 bases). CDR1 and CDR2 (germline): LNHNV, YYDKDF (reference sequence). The ends were cut back, 0 bases at V and 11 bases at J, with 11 bases in the middle. The CDR3 is made up of 12 amino acids. CDR3 amino acids: CATSRDTGVEYF. CDR3 DNA sequence: TGTGCCACCAGCAGAGACACGGGAGTGGAGTACTTC.

This clone occurred once. The chain combines TRBV5-8 with TRBJ2-7; TRBD2 aligns across 8 bases. The germline gives CDR1 SGHTS, CDR2 YDEGEE. V was clipped by 5 bases and J by 5 bases; unmatched bases: 6. CDR3 length: 13 residues. In DNA, the CDR3 is TGTGCCAGCAGGGTGGGACTAGTAAACGAGCAGTACTTC. Its translation is CASRVGLVNEQYF. Variable domain in full (rest from reference TRBV5-8 and TRBJ2-7): EAGVTQSPTHLIKTRGQQATLRCSPISGHTSVYWYQQALGLGLQFLLWYDEGEERNRGNFPPRFSGRQFPNYSSELNVNALELEDSALYLCASRVGLVNEQYFGPGTRLTVT.

The chain is built from TRBV7-9 and TRBJ2-7, with unresolved D. V was shortened by 1 base and J by 5 bases, with 18 bases between the two germline ends. CDR1 and CDR2 (germline): SEHNR, FQNEAQ (reference sequence). The CDR3 loop spans 16 amino acids. The CDR3 bases are TGTGCCAGCAGCTTAGATCCCGACATGCCTTCGGACGAGCAGTACTTC. As protein: CASSLDPDMPSDEQYF.

This clone was seen a few times. The rearrangement joins TRBV5-1 to TRBJ2-5; D is ambiguous. The CDR3 extends over 12 amino acids. Germline assignment: CDR1 SGHRS and CDR2 YFSETQ. V lost 0 bases to trimming and J lost 5 bases, with 5 bases between them. The CDR3 DNA follows: TGCGCCAGCAGCTTGGACTCGGAGACCCAGTACTTC. It specifies CASSLDSETQYF.

In its sample, this clone was seen once. At one end the junction does not follow the germline gene, possibly because of a read error. The V and J genes are TRBV19 and TRBJ2-7, with TRBD2 identical over 7 bases. Germline CDR1 and CDR2: LNHDA and SQIVND (reference sequence). The CDR3 loop spans 13 amino acids. The CDR3 nucleotides read TGTGCCAGTAGTATAGATCCGGGGAGGGAAATGCTCTTC. It codes for CASSIDPGREMLF.

V usage is TRBV19 and J usage is TRBJ2-1; D call uncertain. V lost 5 bases, J lost 6 bases, and 14 bases lay in between. This CDR3 spans 14 amino acids. Germline assignment: CDR1 LNHDA and CDR2 SQIVND (reference sequence). CDR3 bases: TGTGCCAGTAGTCCGGCGACTTCGCCCAATGAGCAGTTCTTC. Its translation: CASSPATSPNEQFF. Filled out from reference TRBV19 and TRBJ2-1, the complete variable domain reads DGGITQSPKYLFRKEGQNVTLSCEQNLNHDAMYWYRQDPGQGLRLIYYSQIVNDFQKGDIAEGYSVSREKKESFPLTVTSAQKNPTAFYLCASSPATSPNEQFFGPGTRLTVL.

The chain couples TRBV28 to TRBJ2-3; TRBD2 is a possible D gene (7 bases). The CDR3 length is 16 residues. Deletions cut 6 bases from V and 5 bases from J, with 21 bases between. Germline V gene data show CDR1 as MDHEN and CDR2 as SYDVKM. This CDR3 is CASRGSGGRIRDTQYF. The CDR3 DNA sequence: TGTGCCAGCAGGGGTTCGGGGGGCCGGATACGAGATACGCAGTATTTT.

The rearrangement uses TRBV9 and TRBJ2-3, with 8 bases fitting TRBD1. The V segment lost 5 bases and the J segment 1 base; nucleotides outside the gene matches: 12. CDR3 length: 17 amino acids. The V gene's germline CDR1 is SGDLS and CDR2 YYNGEE. CDR3 region: CASSGTGSTSGTDTQYF. CDR3 DNA: TGTGCCAGCAGTGGGACAGGATCCACATCTGGCACAGATACGCAGTATTTT.

This chain joins TRBV29-1 and TRBJ1-4; D unresolved. Germline lookup yields CDR1 SQVTM and CDR2 ANQGSEA. Trimming removed 5 bases from V and 9 bases from J, with 16 bases in between. The CDR3 contains 13 residues. The chain's CDR3 is CSVSTNSRQKLFF. The CDR3 nucleotides are TGCAGCGTTTCCACCAATTCGCGCCAAAAACTGTTTTTT.

The chain has TRBV7-3 and TRBJ2-1, with TRBD2 matching 9 bases. V dropped 0 bases and J dropped 9; count of bases not matched to a gene: 9. Per the germline V gene, CDR1 is SGHTA and CDR2 is FQGTGA. The CDR3 totals 16 residues. The CDR3: CASSLTGTSNNGEQFF. Here the CDR3 DNA reads TGTGCCAGCAGCTTAACCGGGACTAGCAACAACGGTGAGCAGTTCTTC.

This clone was picked up a small number of times. The chain carries TRBV5-1 and TRBJ1-4; unclear D gene. Germline CDR1 is SGHRS and CDR2 is YFSETQ. The CDR3 is 14 amino acids. Trimming removed 1 base at V and 8 bases at J, with 12 bases between. In DNA form, the CDR3 reads TGCGCCAGCAGCTTGACGGGGTCCGGCGAAAAACTGTTTTTT. Protein: CASSLTGSGEKLFF.

The CDR3 DNA sequence: TGCAGCGCCCTGAGTGCGGGGACAGATACGCAGTATTTT. Its translation is CSALSAGTDTQYF. The V call is TRBV29-1, the J call TRBJ2-3; D possibly corresponds to TRBD2 (6 bases). The germline V gene has CDR1 SQVTM and CDR2 ANQGSEA. V was pared by 7 bases and J by 3 bases, with 14 bases between. The CDR3 sequence is 13 residues long.

The V call is TRBV5-4, the J call TRBJ2-5, with TRBD2 matching 8 bases. CDR1 is SGHNT and CDR2 is YYREEE in the germline V gene (reference sequence). The J segment lost 2 bases and the V segment lost 0 bases, leaving 3 bases of the junction unmatched. CDR3 length equals 15 residues. The CDR3 coding sequence is TGTGCCAGCAGCTTGGTCGGCGGGGGGCAAGAGACCCAGTACTTC. The encoded protein is CASSLVGGGQETQYF.

This clone has only one observation. The chain carries TRBV28 and TRBJ1-3, with TRBD1 as a possible D gene (5 bases). The germline CDR1 and CDR2 sequences are MDHEN and SYDVKM. Deletions cut 4 bases from V and 2 bases from J, with 15 bases between. The CDR3 extends over 16 amino acids. The CDR3 nucleotides read TGTGCCAGCAGTTCGCCTGGGGGGGGAACTGGAAACACCATATATTTT. It yields the protein CASSSPGGGTGNTIYF.

The chain carries TRBV5-4 and TRBJ1-3, with D perhaps matching TRBD1 (6 bases). Germline V gives CDR1 SGHNT, CDR2 YYREEE (reference sequence). V was cut by 3 bases and J by 0 bases, with 13 bases left in between. CDR3 length: 16 residues. The DNA for the CDR3 is TGTGCCAGCAGCTCCGGGACATCCCTCTCTGGAAACACCATATATTTT. It is translated as CASSSGTSLSGNTIYF.

J is TRBJ2-3 and V is TRBV7-9, with D tentatively TRBD1 (5 bases). Germline V gene data show CDR1 as SEHNR and CDR2 as FQNEAQ (reference sequence). Trimming shortened V by 1 base and J by 4 bases, and 12 bases separated the two germline ends. This CDR3 has 15 residues. CDR3 nucleotide sequence: TGTGCCAGCAGCTTAGTGCAGGGTACGGCAGATACGCAGTATTTT. Its protein is CASSLVQGTADTQYF.

This clone was seen a handful of times. The rearrangement links TRBV5-1 to TRBJ2-5; D might be TRBD1 (5 bases). This CDR3 contains 13 residues. Germline CDR1 reads SGHRS; CDR2 reads YFSETQ. Trimming removed 3 bases at V and 5 bases at J, with 11 bases between. The CDR3 DNA follows: TGCGCCAGCAGCTCCCAGGGTCGCGAGACCCAGTACTTC. It yields the protein CASSSQGRETQYF. The variable domain in full, with the rest retrieved from reference TRBV5-1 and TRBJ2-5, is KAGVTQTPRYLIKTRGQQVTLSCSPISGHRSVSWYQQTPGQGLQFLFEYFSETQRNKGNFPGRFSGRQFSNSRSEMNVSTLELGDSALYLCASSSQGRETQYFGPGTRLLVL.

This clone has just one count. The rearrangement uses TRBV27 and TRBJ2-1, with D possibly TRBD2 on 5 matching bases. V was pared by 7 bases and J by 0 bases, with 10 bases between. Germline loops: CDR1 MNHEY, CDR2 SMNVEV (reference sequence). This CDR3 spans 14 amino acids. Written as DNA, the CDR3 is TGTGCCAGCACCTCCAGCGGCTCCTACAATGAGCAGTTCTTC. Translated, it gives CASTSSGSYNEQFF.

The chain employs TRBV6-1 and TRBJ2-7, with 7 bases that match TRBD1. The CDR3 consists of 12 residues. The germline V gene has CDR1 MNHNS and CDR2 SASEGT. Trimming removed 8 bases from V and 5 bases from J; junction bases left unmatched: 6. CDR3 nucleotide sequence: TGTGCCAGCCGGGTAGGGGGCGACGAGCAGTACTTC. As protein: CASRVGGDEQYF.

In its sample, this clone was seen a few times. The chain couples TRBV5-1 to TRBJ1-1; a weak D match, TRBD1 (5 bases). The CDR3 sequence is 15 residues long. CDR1 is SGHRS, CDR2 YFSETQ, per germline. Trimming took 5 bases from V and 1 from J, leaving 15 bases between them. The CDR3 spells CASRPQGGQNTEAFF. The DNA of the CDR3 is TGCGCCAGCAGGCCCCAGGGAGGCCAGAACACTGAAGCTTTCTTT.

The chain uses TRBV5-1 and TRBJ2-1; 7 bases are shared with TRBD1. V lost 7 bases and J lost 5; bases outside the gene matches: 6. The CDR3 contains 13 residues. Germline V CDR1 and CDR2: SGHRS, YFSETQ. The CDR3 protein is CASGRGPDNEQFF. The DNA of the CDR3 is TGCGCCAGCGGAAGGGGGCCAGACAATGAGCAGTTCTTC.

J is TRBJ2-7 and V is TRBV9; TRBD1 matches at 12 bases. CDR1 SGDLS and CDR2 YYNGEE come from the germline V gene. The V and J ends lost 0 bases and 7 bases, in that order; junction bases with no gene match: 5. The CDR3 extends over 15 amino acids. CDR3 DNA sequence: TGTGCCAGCAGCGTAGCCGGGACAGGGGGCAAAGAGCAGTACTTC. The encoded protein is CASSVAGTGGKEQYF.

This chain's CDR3 is CASSEGRQARNSGNTIYF. CDR3 bases: TGTGCCAGCAGTGAAGGTCGACAGGCTAGGAACTCTGGAAACACCATATATTTT. The V call is TRBV6-1, the J call TRBJ1-3, with D possibly matching TRBD1 (6 bases). This CDR3 has 18 amino acids. The germline gives CDR1 MNHNS, CDR2 SASEGT. V lost 1 base, J lost 0 bases, and 16 bases lay in between.

The chain is built from TRBV5-1 and TRBJ2-7, with 8 bases that match TRBD1. Trimming removed 4 bases from V and 6 bases from J; junction bases left unmatched: 9. CDR1 and CDR2 (germline): SGHRS, YFSETQ. The CDR3 is made up of 14 amino acids. This chain's CDR3 is CASSPWTGRGEQYF. The CDR3 DNA reads TGCGCCAGCAGCCCCTGGACAGGGAGAGGCGAGCAGTACTTC.

The chain has TRBV28 and TRBJ1-5; D possibly corresponds to TRBD1 (5 bases). Germline V CDR1 and CDR2: MDHEN, SYDVKM. The length of the CDR3 is 14 residues. The V end was cut by 6 bases, the J end by 0 bases, with 9 bases between. The DNA for the CDR3 is TGTGCCAGCAGAAGACAGTTTAGCAATCAGCCCCAGCATTTT. It codes for CASRRQFSNQPQHF. The variable domain in full, with the rest retrieved from reference TRBV28 and TRBJ1-5, is DVKVTQSSRYLVKRTGEKVFLECVQDMDHENMFWYRQDPGLGLRLIYFSYDVKMKEKGDIPEGYSVSREKKERFSLILESASTNQTSMYLCASRRQFSNQPQHFGDGTRLSIL.